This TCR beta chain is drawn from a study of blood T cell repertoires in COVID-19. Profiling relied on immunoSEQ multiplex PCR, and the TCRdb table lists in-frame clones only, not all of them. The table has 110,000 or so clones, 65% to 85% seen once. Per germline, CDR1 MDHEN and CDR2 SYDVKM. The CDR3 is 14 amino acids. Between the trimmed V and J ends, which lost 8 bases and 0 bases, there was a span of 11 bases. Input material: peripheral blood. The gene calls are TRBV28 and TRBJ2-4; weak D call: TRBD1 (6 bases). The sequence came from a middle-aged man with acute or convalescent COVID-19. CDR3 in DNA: TGTGCCAGCGGAAGGACAGTAGCCAAAAACATTCAGTACTTC. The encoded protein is CASGRTVAKNIQYF. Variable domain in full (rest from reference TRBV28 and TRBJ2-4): DVKVTQSSRYLVKRTGEKVFLECVQDMDHENMFWYRQDPGLGLRLIYFSYDVKMKEKGDIPEGYSVSREKKERFSLILESASTNQTSMYLCASGRTVAKNIQYFGAGTRLSVL.